The 4 T cell receptor beta chains below all came from one sample that was sequenced in a study of blood T cells in healthy people across ages. It was with a sample-barcoded 5' primer and a J-beta primer mix that a second PCR of roughly 7 to 11 cycles was run. TCRdb redid the calling of the 5' RACE reads with MiXCR, one entry per CDR3 protein. The sample holds around 750,000 distinct CDR3 sequences, around half seen once. The sequenced sample consisted of blood. These receptors all come from a man older than 75 in good health.

This clonotype was seen just once. The J gene is TRBJ2-3, the V gene TRBV24-1; D is undetermined. Trimming shortened V by 3 bases and J by 14 bases, and 20 bases separated the two germline ends. CDR3 size: 14 residues. The germline V gene encodes CDR1 KGHDR and CDR2 SFDVKD. The CDR3 DNA is TGTGCCACCAGTGATCGATCCCAGTCCAGATACGCGTATTTT. Encoded protein: CATSDRSQSRYAYF.

The rearrangement joins TRBV11-2 to TRBJ1-2, with D uncertain. From germline, CDR1 is SGHAT and CDR2 FQNNGV. V was trimmed by 5 bases and J by 4 bases, leaving 8 bases between them. This CDR3 has 12 amino acids. CDR3 in DNA: TGTGCCAGCAGCCTGGGGATCTATGGCTACACCTTC. Translated: CASSLGIYGYTF.

V gene TRBV2 combines with J gene TRBJ2-3, with D unclear. CDR1 SNHLY and CDR2 FYNNEI come from the germline V gene. The CDR3 loop spans 12 amino acids. V lost 7 bases to trimming and J lost 4 bases, with 9 bases between them. The CDR3 nucleotides are TGTGCCAGCATGAAAGCCCCAGATACGCAGTATTTT. This sequence encodes CASMKAPDTQYF.

This clonotype was picked up a small number of times. The V call is TRBV3-1, the J call TRBJ1-1; D gene ambiguous. Per the germline V gene, CDR1 is LGHDT and CDR2 is YNNKEL (reference sequence). Trimming took 2 bases from V and 1 from J, leaving 11 bases between them. The CDR3 covers 15 residues. In nucleotides, the CDR3 is TGTGCCAGCAGCCAAACCCTGGGCCCGAACACTGAAGCTTTCTTT. Its protein is CASSQTLGPNTEAFF.